This TCR beta chain emerged from a study of T cells after yellow fever vaccination. Germline V gene lookup returns CDR1 SGHDT and CDR2 YYEEEE. V was pared by 3 bases and J by 5 bases, with 11 bases between. The CDR3 has 14 residues. TCRdb re-derived calls from the 5' RACE reads in MiXCR, one entry per CDR3 protein. The profile shows 250,000 to 400,000 distinct CDR3 sequences, around 4.5% of them singletons. This chain connects TRBV5-6 to TRBJ2-2; no clear D gene. The starting material was PBMCs, obtained 15 days after the yellow fever booster vaccination. The origin of this receptor is a young man who received the YFV17D yellow fever vaccine. The CDR3 sequence is CASSSPDGTGELFF. The CDR3 nucleotides are TGTGCCAGCAGCTCACCTGACGGAACCGGGGAGCTGTTTTTT.